The sequence of this TCR beta chain was determined in a study of Ad26.COV2.S vaccination and SARS-CoV-2 variants. Broader study findings: It was found that vaccine and placebo recipients had similar non-spike TCR breadth.

Assay used: immunoSEQ multiplex PCR; TCRdb lists only in-frame clones, some missing. The sample carries around 250,000 clones, more than 75% recorded once. Note on this clone: Its target is not known.

Treatment indicated: 15 to 20 received Ad26.COV2.S at low or high dose, single or two shots; about five received placebo; per-sample allocation not given. Sampling was done on day 63 after the first vaccine or placebo injection. This receptor was taken from a person aged 18-60 years who received the Ad26.COV2.S COVID-19 vaccine or a placebo. The specimen comprised peripheral blood, sampled in a trial of Ad26.COV2.S vaccine versus placebo.

DNA for the CDR3: TGTGCCAGCAGCTCATCAGACGAGCAGTACTTC. It codes for CASSSSDEQYF. The chain has TRBV7-9 and TRBJ2-7, with D hard to call. CDR1 is SEHNR and CDR2 is FQNEAQ in the germline V gene (reference sequence). The length of the CDR3 is 11 residues. V lost 4 bases and J lost 5, with 6 bases in between.